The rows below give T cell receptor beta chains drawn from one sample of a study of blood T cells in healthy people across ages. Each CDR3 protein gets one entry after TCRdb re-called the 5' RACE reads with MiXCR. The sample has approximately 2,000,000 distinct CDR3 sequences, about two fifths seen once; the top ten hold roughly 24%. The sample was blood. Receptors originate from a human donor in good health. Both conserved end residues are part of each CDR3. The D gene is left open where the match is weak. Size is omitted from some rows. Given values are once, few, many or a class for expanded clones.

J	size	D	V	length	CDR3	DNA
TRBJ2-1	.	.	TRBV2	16	CASSGAPQGDPNEQFF	TGTGCCAGCAGTGGCGCCCCACAGGGAGATCCCAACGAGCAGTTCTTC
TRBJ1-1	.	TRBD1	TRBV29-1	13	CSVQGQGSTEAFF	TGCAGCGTTCAGGGACAGGGGAGCACTGAAGCTTTCTTT
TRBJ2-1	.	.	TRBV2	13	CASSAGEQNVQFF	TGTGCCAGCAGTGCCGGGGAACAGAATGTGCAGTTCTTC
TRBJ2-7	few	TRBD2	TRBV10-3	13	CAISGGGTYEQYF	TGTGCCATCAGTGGGGGGGGGACCTACGAGCAGTACTTC
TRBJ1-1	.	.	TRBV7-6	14	CASSLSRWGTEAFF	TGTGCCAGCAGCTTAAGCCGGTGGGGGACTGAAGCTTTCTTT
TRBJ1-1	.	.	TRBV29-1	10	CSVQYTEAFF	TGCAGCGTTCAGTACACTGAAGCTTTCTTT
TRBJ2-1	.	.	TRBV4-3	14	CASSQSGQLGEQFF	TGCGCCAGCAGCCAATCCGGACAGCTCGGGGAGCAGTTCTTC
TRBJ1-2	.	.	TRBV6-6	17	CASSYALDGLANYGYTF	TGTGCCAGCAGTTACGCGTTGGACGGCCTAGCTAACTATGGCTACACCTTC
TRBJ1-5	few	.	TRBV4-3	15	CASSQVIGGWQPQHF	TGCGCCAGCAGCCAAGTTATCGGGGGGTGGCAGCCCCAGCATTTT
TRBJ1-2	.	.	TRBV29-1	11	CSVETGDGYTF	TGCAGCGTTGAAACCGGGGATGGCTACACCTTC
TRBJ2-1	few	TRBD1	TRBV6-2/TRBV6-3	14	CASNFGTAYNEQFF	TGTGCCAGCAATTTCGGGACAGCTTACAATGAGCAGTTCTTC
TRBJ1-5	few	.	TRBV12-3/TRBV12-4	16	CASSTTGGLSNQPQHF	TGTGCCAGCAGCACGACCGGGGGGTTGTCCAATCAGCCCCAGCATTTT
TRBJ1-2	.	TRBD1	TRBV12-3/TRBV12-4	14	CASTQGASVYGYTF	TGTGCCAGCACCCAGGGGGCTTCAGTCTATGGCTACACCTTC
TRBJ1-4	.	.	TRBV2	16	CASSGQRGGTNEKLFF	TGTGCCAGCAGTGGGCAAAGGGGAGGAACTAATGAAAAACTGTTTTTT
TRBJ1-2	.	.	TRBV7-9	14	CASSPRDKRHGYTF	TGTGCCAGCAGCCCCCGGGACAAGAGACATGGCTACACCTTC
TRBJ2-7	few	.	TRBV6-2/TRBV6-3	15	CASSSRRGPSYEQYF	TGTGCCAGCAGTTCTCGGAGGGGGCCATCCTACGAGCAGTACTTC
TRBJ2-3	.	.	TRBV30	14	CAWIRGEGTDTQYF	TGTGCCTGGATTAGAGGGGAGGGCACAGATACGCAGTATTTT
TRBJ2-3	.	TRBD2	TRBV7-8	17	CASSPLVGGGITDTQYF	TGTGCCAGCAGCCCCCTGGTTGGCGGGGGGATCACAGATACGCAGTATTTT
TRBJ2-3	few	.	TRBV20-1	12	CSASPEGDTQYF	TGCAGTGCCTCACCCGAGGGGGATACGCAGTATTTT
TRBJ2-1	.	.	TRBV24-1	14	CATSDPTSVDEQFF	TGTGCCACCAGTGACCCAACTTCAGTCGATGAGCAGTTCTTC
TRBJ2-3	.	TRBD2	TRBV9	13	CASRGLAQDTQYF	TGTGCCAGCAGAGGACTAGCACAAGATACGCAGTATTTT
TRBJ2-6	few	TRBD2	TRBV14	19	CASSQEGTSGAIWANVLTF	TGTGCCAGCAGCCAAGAAGGTACTAGCGGGGCCATCTGGGCCAACGTCCTGACTTTC
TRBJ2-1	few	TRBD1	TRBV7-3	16	CASSLLKTGGGNEQFF	TGTGCCAGCAGCTTACTTAAGACAGGGGGAGGAAATGAGCAGTTCTTC
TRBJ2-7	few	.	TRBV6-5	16	CASSYSRMQGIYEQYF	TGTGCCAGCAGTTACTCGAGAATGCAGGGAATCTACGAGCAGTACTTC
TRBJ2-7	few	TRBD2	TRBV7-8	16	CASSLSAGETLGEQYF	TGTGCCAGCAGCTTATCAGCGGGGGAGACCCTGGGCGAGCAGTACTTC
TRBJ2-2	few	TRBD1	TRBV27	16	CASSFRQGGNTGELFF	TGTGCCAGCAGTTTTCGACAGGGGGGGAACACCGGGGAGCTGTTTTTT
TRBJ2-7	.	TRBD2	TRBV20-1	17	CSAIYGLAGGSSYEQYF	TGCAGTGCTATATACGGCCTGGCGGGGGGCAGCTCCTACGAGCAGTACTTC
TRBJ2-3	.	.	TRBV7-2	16	CAGSLDRRRGTDTQYF	TGTGCCGGCAGCTTAGACAGGCGCAGGGGAACAGATACGCAGTATTTT
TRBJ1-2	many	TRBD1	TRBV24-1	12	CATGTANYGYTF	TGTGCCACCGGGACAGCTAACTATGGCTACACCTTC
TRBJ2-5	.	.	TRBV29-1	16	CSVEGSGWGGLETQYF	TGCAGCGTTGAAGGGAGTGGGTGGGGGGGCTTGGAGACCCAGTACTTC
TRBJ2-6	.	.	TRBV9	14	CAGSAGPGANVLTF	TGTGCCGGCAGCGCAGGGCCAGGGGCCAACGTCCTGACTTTC
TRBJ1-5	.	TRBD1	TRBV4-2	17	CASSQEVGQGLNQPQHF	TGTGCCAGCAGCCAAGAAGTGGGACAGGGTCTCAATCAGCCCCAGCATTTT
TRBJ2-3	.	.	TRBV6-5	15	CASSYSHGYTDTQYF	TGTGCCAGCAGTTACTCCCACGGGTACACAGATACGCAGTATTTT
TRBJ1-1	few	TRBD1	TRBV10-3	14	CAISPQGVRTEAFF	TGTGCCATCAGTCCTCAGGGGGTCCGCACTGAAGCTTTCTTT
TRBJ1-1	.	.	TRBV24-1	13	CATSDIGESEAFF	TGTGCCACCAGTGATATAGGGGAGTCTGAAGCTTTCTTT
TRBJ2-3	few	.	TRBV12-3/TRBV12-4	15	CASRGAGTAADTQYF	TGTGCCAGCAGGGGGGCCGGAACCGCGGCAGATACGCAGTATTTT
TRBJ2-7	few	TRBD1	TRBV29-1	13	CSVGDRVGYEQYF	TGCAGCGTTGGGGACAGGGTGGGCTACGAGCAGTACTTC
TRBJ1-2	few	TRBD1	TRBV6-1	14	CASSSGTEIYGYTF	TGTGCCAGCAGTTCTGGGACAGAAATCTATGGCTACACCTTC
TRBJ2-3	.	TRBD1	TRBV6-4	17	CASSALRDRDDTDTQYF	TGTGCCAGCAGTGCCCTCCGGGACAGGGACGACACAGATACGCAGTATTTT
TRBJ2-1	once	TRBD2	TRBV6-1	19	CASIRTSGGAKPSYNEQFF	TGTGCCAGCATTCGGACTAGCGGGGGGGCAAAACCCTCCTACAATGAGCAGTTCTTC
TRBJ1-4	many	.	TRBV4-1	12	CASSQDLEKLFF	TGTGCCAGCAGCCAAGATCTTGAAAAACTGTTTTTT
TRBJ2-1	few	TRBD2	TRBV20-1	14	CSAHERGSYNEQFF	TGCAGTGCCCATGAGCGGGGCTCCTACAATGAGCAGTTCTTC
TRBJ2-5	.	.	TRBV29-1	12	CSVWDSRETQYF	TGCAGCGTGTGGGACTCCCGAGAGACCCAGTACTTC
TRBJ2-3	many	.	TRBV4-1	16	CASSQEGWGLTDTQYF	TGCGCCAGCAGCCAAGAGGGGTGGGGCCTCACAGATACGCAGTATTTT
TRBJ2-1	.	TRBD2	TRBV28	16	CASSLPRGASYNEQFF	TGTGCCAGCAGTTTACCGCGGGGGGCCTCCTACAATGAGCAGTTCTTC
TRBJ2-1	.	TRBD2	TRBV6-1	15	CASGQGSGGASEQFF	TGTGCCAGCGGCCAGGGGAGCGGGGGGGCGAGTGAGCAGTTCTTC
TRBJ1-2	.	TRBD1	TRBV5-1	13	CAGSEGAGDGYTF	TGCGCCGGCAGTGAGGGGGCTGGGGATGGCTACACCTTC
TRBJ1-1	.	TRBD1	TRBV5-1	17	CASSLTTGQGPNTEAFF	TGCGCCAGCAGCTTAACGACGGGACAGGGTCCGAACACTGAAGCTTTCTTT
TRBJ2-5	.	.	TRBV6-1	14	CASSPPGAGETQYF	TGTGCCAGCAGCCCACCGGGAGCGGGCGAGACCCAGTACTTC
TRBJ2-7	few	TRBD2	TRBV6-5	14	CASSAREGSYEQYF	TGTGCCAGCAGCGCCCGGGAGGGATCCTACGAGCAGTACTTC
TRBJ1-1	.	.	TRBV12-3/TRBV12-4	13	CASSSILTGEAFF	TGTGCCAGCAGTTCTATACTTACAGGTGAAGCTTTCTTT
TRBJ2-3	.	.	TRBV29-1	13	CSDDGGGTDTQYF	TGCAGCGATGATGGGGGAGGCACAGATACGCAGTATTTT
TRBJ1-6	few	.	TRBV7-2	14	CASSFPGANSPLHF	TGTGCCAGCAGCTTCCCGGGCGCCAATTCACCCCTCCACTTT